These T cell receptor beta chains were read from a single sample in a study of cytomegalovirus exposure and HLA in healthy donors. This table comes from immunoSEQ multiplex PCR, and its TCRdb copy is limited to in-frame clones, with some not included. The sample lists about 130,000 clones, 80% occurring once. Material: PBMCs. The receptors derive from a man aged 25 to 45 in good health and CMV-seronegative. Both conserved end residues are part of each CDR3. D genes are given only for firm matches. Only part of the rows carry a size: once, few, many, or a class if the clone is expanded.

TGCAGCGCCATTAACCCCCGGGCTGGACACTACGAGCAGTACTTC | CSAINPRAGHYEQYF | TRBJ2-7 | TRBV29-1 | NA | NA
TGTGCCTGGACCAAACTAGCGCCGACCCAGGGAGAGCAGTACTTC | CAWTKLAPTQGEQYF | TRBJ2-7 | TRBV30 | NA | TRBD2
TGCGCCAGCAGCCAAGTAGGGTTTAGGGGCACCGGGGAGCTGTTTTTT | CASSQVGFRGTGELFF | TRBJ2-2 | TRBV4-1 | NA | NA
TGCGCCAGCAGCCAAGGTGAGGTGCCGAACTCTGGAAACACCATATATTTT | CASSQGEVPNSGNTIYF | TRBJ1-3 | TRBV4-1 | NA | NA
TGCAGCGCAAACAGTAGGGGCGCAGATACGCAGTATTTT | CSANSRGADTQYF | TRBJ2-3 | TRBV29-1 | NA | NA
TGTGCCATTACCCCGAGACTAGTGAGCCCAGATACGCAGTATTTT | CAITPRLVSPDTQYF | TRBJ2-3 | TRBV2 | once | NA
TGTGCCTGGAGGCGGCAGTTGGCCACCATATATTTT | CAWRRQLATIYF | TRBJ1-3 | TRBV30 | NA | NA
TGTGCCAGCAGCTTAGAGGGCTCTCCTGGAAACACCATATATTTT | CASSLEGSPGNTIYF | TRBJ1-3 | TRBV11-2 | NA | NA
TGTGCCAGCAGCTTATTAGGGGCTGGAAACACCATATATTTT | CASSLLGAGNTIYF | TRBJ1-3 | TRBV7-9 | NA | NA
TGTGCCAGCAGCTTAGAATTTTCGGGACTATACAATGGCTACACCTTC | CASSLEFSGLYNGYTF | TRBJ1-2 | TRBV7-9 | few | NA
TGCGCCAGCAGCTTGGGGGTGACAGGACTCAATCAGCCCCAGCATTTT | CASSLGVTGLNQPQHF | TRBJ1-5 | TRBV5-1 | NA | NA
TGTGCCATCAGTGCTGGACAGGAACATAATTCACCCCTCCACTTT | CAISAGQEHNSPLHF | TRBJ1-6 | TRBV10-3 | few | TRBD1
TGTGCCAGCAGCCCGGACAGGGACGGTGAAAAACTGTTTTTT | CASSPDRDGEKLFF | TRBJ1-4 | TRBV28 | once | TRBD1
TGTGCCAGTGTACAGAGCCTTAGCAATCAGCCCCAGCATTTT | CASVQSLSNQPQHF | TRBJ1-5 | TRBV28 | NA | NA